The 19 T cell receptor beta chains below come from one sample, sequenced in a study of blood T cell repertoires in COVID-19. Produced via immunoSEQ multiplex PCR; TCRdb's table is partial and in-frame only. The table records around 400,000 clones, more than 75% of them present only once. Material for sequencing was peripheral blood. Every receptor here comes from a woman aged 25-40 years with COVID-19, enrolled during active disease.

The V and J genes are TRBV5-6 and TRBJ2-7, with TRBD1 matching over 10 bases. The CDR3 runs to 15 residues. Germline CDR1 reads SGHDT; CDR2 reads YYEEEE. The trim removed 4 bases at V and 3 bases at J, leaving 7 bases unmatched. The CDR3 sequence: CASSQLTGGLYEQYF. CDR3 DNA: TGTGCCAGCAGCCAATTGACAGGGGGCCTCTACGAGCAGTACTTC. The full variable domain, with the rest looked up from reference TRBV5-6 and TRBJ2-7, is DAGVTQSPTHLIKTRGQQVTLRCSPKSGHDTVSWYQQALGQGPQFIFQYYEEEERQRGNFPDRFSGHQFPNYSSELNVNALLLGDSALYLCASSQLTGGLYEQYFGPGTRLTVT.

The rearrangement joins TRBV3-1 (or the pseudogene TRBV3-2) to TRBJ2-2; tentative D call: TRBD2 (5 bases). The germline CDR1 and CDR2 sequences are LGHDT and YNNKEL (reference sequence). Trimming took off 0 bases at V and 3 bases at J, with 11 bases between the two ends. The CDR3 has 16 amino acids. The CDR3 DNA is TGTGCCAGCAGCCAAGATCCCAGCGGCTACACCGGGGAGCTGTTTTTT. This gives the protein CASSQDPSGYTGELFF.

V and J are TRBV4-3 and TRBJ1-4, with a weak D call TRBD1 (6 bases). V lost 0 bases to trimming and J lost 7 bases, with 12 bases between them. This CDR3 is built from 15 residues. From germline, CDR1 is LGHNA and CDR2 YSLEER. CDR3 DNA sequence: TGCGCCAGCAGCCAAGACACAGGGTCAGGTGAAAAACTGTTTTTT. It is translated as CASSQDTGSGEKLFF.

V and J are TRBV29-1 and TRBJ2-3; tentatively, D is TRBD2 (5 bases). Trimming cost V 0 bases and J 0 bases, with 7 bases left between them. This CDR3 spans 14 amino acids. CDR1 is SQVTM and CDR2 is ANQGSEA in the germline V gene. CDR3 DNA sequence: TGCAGCGTTGAAGATCGGACTAGCACAGATACGCAGTATTTT. It codes for CSVEDRTSTDTQYF.

The rearrangement uses TRBV30 and TRBJ2-7; 8 bases are shared with TRBD2. The germline V gene has CDR1 GTSNPN and CDR2 SVGIG (reference sequence). The CDR3 runs 14 residues. V shed 4 bases and J 4 bases; nucleotides not matched to a gene: 9. CDR3 loop: CAWTLAGGSYEQYF. In DNA, the CDR3 is TGTGCCTGGACATTGGCGGGAGGCTCTTACGAGCAGTACTTC.

The rearrangement links TRBV28 to TRBJ1-1, with D maybe TRBD1 (5 bases). In germline, CDR1 is MDHEN, CDR2 SYDVKM. The V end was cut by 7 bases, the J end by 1 base, with 13 bases between. This CDR3 is built from 14 residues. The CDR3 here is CASNPSTGNTEAFF. CDR3 nucleotides: TGTGCCAGCAATCCGTCTACAGGGAACACTGAAGCTTTCTTT.

The genes are TRBV19 and TRBJ1-1; D is undetermined. Germline V gene lookup returns CDR1 LNHDA and CDR2 SQIVND (reference sequence). The CDR3 extends over 13 amino acids. The V end lost 7 bases, the J end lost 6 bases, and 15 bases lay between the germline ends. The CDR3 reads CASTRRGIAEAFF. For the CDR3, the DNA is TGTGCCAGTACCAGACGGGGAATCGCTGAAGCTTTCTTT.

The CDR3 nucleotides read TGTGCCAGCAGTGTTCGGGTCTCGGGAGGGTCACCCCTCCACTTT. Its protein product is CASSVRVSGGSPLHF. The chain employs TRBV27 and TRBJ1-6; no reliable D call. The V gene lost 5 bases and the J gene lost 10 bases, with 18 bases spanning the gap. The germline gives CDR1 MNHEY, CDR2 SMNVEV (reference sequence). This CDR3 has 15 amino acids.

The chain combines TRBV7-8 with TRBJ2-3, with TRBD2 matching over 10 bases. The germline CDR1 and CDR2 sequences are SGHVS and FQNEAQ. Trimming cost V 2 bases and J 5 bases; bases outside gene matches: 7. The CDR3 extends over 16 amino acids. The chain's CDR3 is CASSLSASGSVDTQYF. CDR3 nucleotides: TGTGCCAGCAGCTTAAGTGCTAGCGGGAGTGTAGATACGCAGTATTTT.

The chain employs TRBV28 and TRBJ2-7; D is possibly TRBD2 (6 bases). Trimming took off 0 bases at V and 5 bases at J, with 17 bases between the two ends. CDR3 length equals 16 residues. Germline V gene data show CDR1 as MDHEN and CDR2 as SYDVKM. The CDR3 DNA reads as TGTGCCAGCAGTTTATGGATGCGGGGTCAAGGGGACGAGCAGTACTTC. The encoded protein is CASSLWMRGQGDEQYF.

This rearrangement joins TRBV7-9 to TRBJ2-3; perhaps TRBD2 as D (5 bases). The CDR3 is 14 amino acids. Trimming shortened V by 5 bases and J by 6 bases, and 15 bases separated the two germline ends. Germline CDR1 reads SEHNR; CDR2 reads FQNEAQ (reference sequence). CDR3: CASSGGMVQDTQYF. The CDR3 nucleotides read TGTGCCAGCAGCGGAGGAATGGTCCAGGATACGCAGTATTTT.

The chain is built from TRBV6-5 and TRBJ2-1; 7 nucleotides align to TRBD1. This CDR3 contains 15 residues. Trimming cost V 6 bases and J 2 bases; bases outside gene matches: 7. Germline V gives CDR1 MNHEY, CDR2 SVGAGI. The CDR3 nucleotides are TGTGCCAGCAGCGGCCGGGACAGAGCCTACAATGAGCAGTTCTTC. This codes for CASSGRDRAYNEQFF.

In its sample, this clone was seen a few times. The chain joins TRBV28 to TRBJ1-5; D remains unclear. Germline loops: CDR1 MDHEN, CDR2 SYDVKM. This CDR3 contains 15 residues. Trimming stripped 6 bases from V and 1 base from J, with 13 bases between. DNA of the CDR3: TGTGCCAGCAGGTTTGGACTGCAGAGCAATCAGCCCCAGCATTTT. Amino acids: CASRFGLQSNQPQHF. Supplemented by reference TRBV28 and TRBJ1-5, the full variable domain reads DVKVTQSSRYLVKRTGEKVFLECVQDMDHENMFWYRQDPGLGLRLIYFSYDVKMKEKGDIPEGYSVSREKKERFSLILESASTNQTSMYLCASRFGLQSNQPQHFGDGTRLSIL.

The chain has TRBV10-2 and TRBJ2-3; D may be TRBD2 (6 bases). The CDR3 runs 14 residues. CDR1 WSHSY and CDR2 SAAADI come from the germline V gene. Trimming left V 7 bases short and J 4 bases short, with 15 bases between. CDR3 sequence (DNA): TGCGCCAGCATAAATAGCGGAGGGGCAGATACGCAGTATTTT. This sequence encodes CASINSGGADTQYF.

The V call is TRBV5-1, the J call TRBJ1-2; maybe TRBD1 (5 bases). This CDR3 comprises 15 residues. Germline V CDR1 and CDR2: SGHRS, YFSETQ. Between the trimmed V and J ends, which lost 0 bases and 8 bases, there was a span of 17 bases. CDR3 DNA sequence: TGCGCCAGCAGCTTGGTCCCGGGGGGAGAAGACGGCTACACCTTC. Its protein product is CASSLVPGGEDGYTF. Together with reference TRBV5-1 and TRBJ1-2, the CDR3 gives the full variable domain: KAGVTQTPRYLIKTRGQQVTLSCSPISGHRSVSWYQQTPGQGLQFLFEYFSETQRNKGNFPGRFSGRQFSNSRSEMNVSTLELGDSALYLCASSLVPGGEDGYTFGSGTRLTVV.

This sequence joins TRBV5-4 and TRBJ2-3, with 8 nucleotides matching TRBD2. J was trimmed by 8 bases and V by 1 base; bases with no gene match: 6. This CDR3 region has 14 residues. CDR1 is SGHNT, CDR2 YYREEE, per germline (reference sequence). The CDR3 spells CASSLSGRKGTQYF. As DNA, the CDR3 is TGTGCCAGCAGCTTGAGCGGGAGAAAGGGTACGCAGTATTTT.

V and J are TRBV2 and TRBJ1-5, with D possibly being TRBD1 (6 bases). CDR1 is SNHLY, CDR2 FYNNEI, per germline. The CDR3 consists of 15 residues. Trimming took off 1 base at V and 3 bases at J, with 10 bases between the two ends. The DNA of the CDR3 is TGTGCCAGCAGTGAAGGACAGGCGAACAATCAGCCCCAGCATTTT. Its translation: CASSEGQANNQPQHF.

The chain joins TRBV4-1 to TRBJ1-2; D not certain. Germline assignment: CDR1 MGHRA and CDR2 YSYEKL. V was trimmed by 0 bases and J by 3 bases, leaving 14 bases between them. The CDR3 loop spans 16 amino acids. The CDR3 here is CASSQEVANGYYGYTF. The CDR3 nucleotides are TGCGCCAGCAGCCAAGAAGTGGCAAACGGGTACTATGGCTACACCTTC.

This chain joins TRBV13 and TRBJ2-1; TRBD1 aligns across 10 bases. Germline V gene lookup returns CDR1 PRHDT and CDR2 FYEKMQ (reference sequence). V shed 5 bases, J shed 8 bases, and the junction held 9 bases outside the gene matches. The CDR3 length is 15 residues. In nucleotides, the CDR3 is TGTGCCAGCAGCGCACCGGGACAGGGGCTTTATGAGCAGTTCTTC. Amino acids: CASSAPGQGLYEQFF. Complete variable domain (other parts from reference TRBV13 and TRBJ2-1): AAGVIQSPRHLIKEKRETATLKCYPIPRHDTVYWYQQGPGQDPQFLISFYEKMQSDKGSIPDRFSAQQFSDYHSELNMSSLELGDSALYFCASSAPGQGLYEQFFGPGTRLTVL.